Sequencing of this T cell receptor beta chain was carried out in a study of blood T cell repertoires in COVID-19. The CDR3 has 15 residues. Germline assignment: CDR1 SGHRS and CDR2 YFSETQ. V gave up 1 base and J gave up 5 bases, with 15 bases separating them. As originally analysed: Nucleated cell number was recorded as an estimate derived from reference gene primer amplification. The protocol was immunoSEQ multiplex PCR, while the TCRdb copy is restricted to in-frame clones and leaves out a portion. V, J and clone size are taken as reported in that table, and D and trimming were inferred from the DNA itself. This table has approximately 120,000 clones, 65% to 85% appearing once.

The sample comprised peripheral blood. This chain connects TRBV5-1 to TRBJ1-1; D perhaps matches TRBD1 (5 bases). The clonotype comes from a man aged 25-45 years with COVID-19, enrolled during active disease. The CDR3 region is CASSLLGGMGTEAFF. The CDR3 DNA sequence: TGCGCCAGCAGCTTGTTGGGGGGAATGGGGACTGAAGCTTTCTTT.